One sample yielded the 23 T cell receptor beta chains listed below, sequenced in a study of blood T cell dynamics during melanoma immunotherapy. Measured with immunoSEQ multiplex PCR; TCRdb has only the in-frame clones, and not every one. The data show about 7,300 clones, more than 65% seen once. Time point meaning: week 3, after first cycle of checkpoint inhibitor. Sample: blood, taken from a patient treated with checkpoint blockade. Every receptor here comes from a human donor with melanoma.

The J gene is TRBJ1-2, the V gene TRBV6-5, with TRBD1 as a possible D gene (5 bases). Germline V gene sequence: CDR1 MNHEY, CDR2 SVGAGI. Trimming took off 5 bases at V and 4 bases at J, with 14 bases between the two ends. The CDR3 extends over 14 amino acids. Written as DNA, the CDR3 is TGTGCCAGCAGTCTTAGGGGAGGAGGCTATGGCTACACCTTC. Translation: CASSLRGGGYGYTF.

This rearrangement joins TRBV7-9 to TRBJ2-6; no firm D call. The germline V gene has CDR1 SEHNR and CDR2 FQNEAQ (reference sequence). The CDR3 covers 17 residues. V shed 1 base and J shed 1 base, with 11 bases lying between them. This CDR3 is CASSLGGFGSGANVLTF. The CDR3 bases are TGTGCCAGCAGCTTAGGGGGTTTTGGGTCTGGGGCCAACGTCCTGACTTTC. The whole variable domain, remainder taken from reference TRBV7-9 and TRBJ2-6, is DTGVSQNPRHKITKRGQNVTFRCDPISEHNRLYWYRQTLGQGPEFLTYFQNEAQLEKSRLLSDRFSAERPKGSFSTLEIQRTEQGDSAMYLCASSLGGFGSGANVLTFGAGSRLTVL.

The chain joins TRBV30 to TRBJ2-1, with 7 positions matching TRBD2. The CDR3 has 14 residues. V was clipped by 0 bases and J by 10 bases; unmatched bases: 9. Germline V gene lookup returns CDR1 GTSNPN and CDR2 SVGIG (reference sequence). The CDR3 loop is CAWSVAGMVREQFF. The CDR3 DNA is TGTGCCTGGAGTGTAGCGGGGATGGTTCGGGAGCAGTTCTTC.

V gene TRBV5-4 combines with J gene TRBJ2-7; possibly TRBD1 for D (5 bases). Trimming left V 2 bases short and J 3 bases short, with 12 bases between. Germline CDR1 SGHNT, CDR2 YYREEE (reference sequence). This CDR3 is built from 14 residues. DNA for the CDR3: TGTGCCAGCAGCTTAGGTTCAGGGTTCTACGAGCAGTACTTC. This translates into CASSLGSGFYEQYF.

This clone appeared once. The rearrangement uses TRBV6-5 and TRBJ1-2; D remains ambiguous. Germline V CDR1 and CDR2: MNHEY, SVGAGI. CDR3 length: 15 residues. Trimming took off 2 bases at V and 5 bases at J, with 15 bases between the two ends. Here the CDR3 reads CASSYDLGALYGYTF. CDR3 DNA sequence: TGTGCCAGCAGTTACGACCTCGGTGCCCTATATGGCTACACCTTC.

This chain links TRBV27 with TRBJ2-7, with D perhaps matching TRBD1 (6 bases). V shed 3 bases and J shed 4 bases, with 10 bases lying between them. This CDR3 is built from 13 residues. Germline loops: CDR1 MNHEY, CDR2 SMNVEV (reference sequence). The CDR3 bases are TGTGCCAGCAGTTTTGCCCAGGGGTACGAGCAGTACTTC. This translates into CASSFAQGYEQYF.

The V gene is TRBV11-2, the J gene TRBJ2-3; D uncertain. Germline V gene data show CDR1 as SGHAT and CDR2 as FQNNGV. Trimming removed 0 bases from V and 3 bases from J, with 4 bases in between. The CDR3 runs 13 residues. CDR3 in amino acids: CASSLDLTDTQYF. The CDR3 region has the DNA TGTGCCAGCAGCTTAGATTTGACAGATACGCAGTATTTT.

This rearrangement joins TRBV6-5 to TRBJ1-1, with D hard to call. The V gene's germline CDR1 is MNHEY and CDR2 SVGAGI. The CDR3 is made up of 15 amino acids. The ends were cut back, 3 bases at V and 0 bases at J, with 11 bases in the middle. For the CDR3, the DNA is TGTGCCAGCAGTTATTCCGCAGGCCTGAACACTGAAGCTTTCTTT. It yields the protein CASSYSAGLNTEAFF.

This chain links TRBV6-6 with TRBJ1-5, with D possibly matching TRBD1 (5 bases). CDR1 and CDR2 from the germline V gene are MNHNY and SVGAGI (reference sequence). The CDR3 totals 13 residues. V lost 5 bases, J lost 4 bases, and 9 bases lay in between. The CDR3 here is CASSTGPNQPQHF. CDR3 bases: TGTGCCAGCAGTACAGGCCCAAATCAGCCCCAGCATTTT.

This clone showed up just once. The V and J genes are TRBV28 and TRBJ1-4; tentative D call: TRBD1 (6 bases). The CDR3 spans 13 residues. Germline V CDR1 and CDR2: MDHEN, SYDVKM. Trimming removed 8 bases from V and 6 bases from J, with 13 bases in between. The CDR3 loop reads CASVGGFDEKLFF. As DNA, the CDR3 is TGTGCCAGCGTAGGGGGTTTTGATGAAAAACTGTTTTTT.

The chain couples TRBV5-1 to TRBJ1-2, with TRBD1 matching 8 bases. V trimming: 4 bases; J trimming: 8 bases; junction bases outside the gene matches: 10. The CDR3 has 14 residues. Germline CDR1 SGHRS, CDR2 YFSETQ. The CDR3 is CASSLGQGLGGYTF. CDR3 in DNA: TGCGCCAGCAGCCTTGGACAGGGATTAGGAGGCTACACCTTC. The entire variable domain, with the rest obtained from reference TRBV5-1 and TRBJ1-2, is as follows: KAGVTQTPRYLIKTRGQQVTLSCSPISGHRSVSWYQQTPGQGLQFLFEYFSETQRNKGNFPGRFSGRQFSNSRSEMNVSTLELGDSALYLCASSLGQGLGGYTFGSGTRLTVV.

This clone was detected only a few times. The sample has other DNA sequences that encode this CDR3 too. The J gene is TRBJ1-4, the V gene TRBV14, with D perhaps matching TRBD1 (5 bases). V was clipped by 1 base and J by 1 base, with 10 bases between them. The germline V gene has CDR1 SGHDN and CDR2 FVKESK. This CDR3 has 16 amino acids. The CDR3 nucleotides are TGTGCCAGCAGCCAAGGACAGAGAATAACTAATGAAAAACTGTTTTTT. As protein: CASSQGQRITNEKLFF. Full variable domain (remainder filled in from reference TRBV14 and TRBJ1-4): EAGVTQFPSHSVIEKGQTVTLRCDPISGHDNLYWYRRVMGKEIKFLLHFVKESKQDESGMPNNRFLAERTGGTYSTLKVQPAELEDSGVYFCASSQGQRITNEKLFFGSGTQLSVL.

V gene TRBV2 combines with J gene TRBJ2-1; D is unresolved. Per the germline V gene, CDR1 is SNHLY and CDR2 is FYNNEI. This CDR3 has 12 amino acids. V was clipped by 4 bases and J by 14 bases, with 15 bases between them. The CDR3: CASSGQNPKKFF. The DNA of the CDR3 is TGTGCCAGCAGTGGCCAGAACCCAAAGAAGTTCTTC.

CDR3 loop: CASSPREGNTEAFF. CDR3 sequence (DNA): TGTGCCAGCTCACCACGAGAGGGGAACACTGAAGCTTTCTTT. The V gene is TRBV18, the J gene TRBJ1-1; D gene uncertain. In germline, CDR1 is KGHSH, CDR2 LQKENI. Trimming cost V 1 base and J 1 base, with 7 bases left between them. The CDR3 extends over 14 amino acids.

The chain is built from TRBV21-1 and TRBJ1-2; the table gives TRBD1 as D, unverified against the DNA. TRBV21-1 is described as a pseudogene. The CDR3 loop spans 13 amino acids. CDR3 in amino acids: CASGTGQTYGYTF. CDR3 in DNA: TGTGCCAGCGGGACGGGACAGACCTATGGCTACACCTTC.

The chain couples TRBV30 to TRBJ2-1; 9 bases align to TRBD1. Germline V gene sequence: CDR1 GTSNPN, CDR2 SVGIG (reference sequence). Trimming at V came to 4 bases and at J to 5 bases, leaving 9 bases not matched to a gene. The CDR3 runs to 15 residues. In DNA, the CDR3 is TGTGCCTGGAAGGACTGGACAGGGGTCAACAATGAGCAGTTCTTC. This translates into CAWKDWTGVNNEQFF.

The chain is built from TRBV30 and TRBJ2-3, with D unclear. Germline CDR1 reads GTSNPN; CDR2 reads SVGIG (reference sequence). Trimming cost V 2 bases and J 0 bases, with 6 bases left between them. The CDR3 contains 13 residues. The DNA of the CDR3 is TGTGCCTGGAGTCCCGACAGCACAGATACGCAGTATTTT. Translated, it gives CAWSPDSTDTQYF.

This chain joins TRBV2 and TRBJ1-1; 8 positions agree with TRBD1. The germline V gene has CDR1 SNHLY and CDR2 FYNNEI. The CDR3 covers 15 residues. The V and J ends lost 7 bases and 2 bases, in that order; junction bases with no gene match: 9. The CDR3, as DNA: TGTGCCAGCACCTTCCAACAGGGGGGTAACACTGAAGCTTTCTTT. This encodes CASTFQQGGNTEAFF.

This clone occurred a few times. This chain joins TRBV30 and TRBJ1-5; D is ambiguous. CDR3 size: 14 residues. Germline V gene sequence: CDR1 GTSNPN, CDR2 SVGIG (reference sequence). The germline V and J ends were trimmed by 0 bases and 2 bases, with 8 bases remaining between them. The CDR3 sequence: CAWSVKGGNQPQHF. The CDR3 bases are TGTGCCTGGAGTGTAAAGGGAGGCAATCAGCCCCAGCATTTT.

The rearrangement links TRBV23-1 to TRBJ2-7; D is unresolved. TRBV23-1 belongs to the ORF category, with a function that is uncertain. There are 18 residues in the CDR3. V was shortened by 1 base and J by 2 bases, with 21 bases between the two germline ends. CDR3 nucleotides: TGCGCCAGCAGTCAATGGAATCCCCTTGTCGAAAAGACCTACGAGCAGTACTTC. Translating it yields CASSQWNPLVEKTYEQYF.

The chain couples TRBV7-9 to TRBJ2-7, with 9 bases that match TRBD1. Germline V gene lookup returns CDR1 SEHNR and CDR2 FQNEAQ (reference sequence). The CDR3 loop spans 18 amino acids. V dropped 0 bases and J dropped 3; count of bases not matched to a gene: 12. The CDR3 loop is CASSLAVPTGGTYYEQYF. CDR3 DNA sequence: TGTGCCAGCAGCTTAGCAGTTCCGACAGGGGGTACCTACTACGAGCAGTACTTC.

This chain links TRBV6-6 with TRBJ1-6; 8 positions match TRBD1. Trimming removed 5 bases from V and 10 bases from J; junction bases left unmatched: 7. Germline V CDR1 and CDR2: MNHNY, SVGAGI (reference sequence). This CDR3 has 14 residues. CDR3: CASSPRGTGSPLHF. The CDR3 coding sequence is TGTGCCAGCAGTCCTAGGGGGACAGGATCACCCCTCCACTTT.

This chain links TRBV11-3 with TRBJ2-3; TRBD2 matches at 10 bases. Germline CDR1 and CDR2: SGHNT and YENEEA. Trimming cost V 2 bases and J 6 bases; bases outside gene matches: 8. This CDR3 spans 16 amino acids. CDR3 in amino acids: CASSLRGSGGADTQYF. DNA for the CDR3: TGTGCCAGCAGCTTAAGGGGCAGCGGGGGGGCCGATACGCAGTATTTT.